The clone carrying this T cell receptor beta chain was seen many times. The antigen is unknown. Every sequencing run produced over 180 million TCR-beta sequences, and the sequences from any one run covered 15-18 subjects. TCRdb called the 5' RACE reads again in MiXCR, with one record for every CDR3 protein. Of 40,000 or so distinct CDR3 sequences detected, more than 9.5% appear once; the ten largest clones hold nearly 4%. Sample time point: technical triplicate 1. The study built unsorted libraries from 2 million PBMCs kept at -80 C. This entry belongs to a study of neurological immune-mediated disorders. Regarding the study as a whole: Because no CDR3 amino acid sequences were shared across subjects by expanded clones, private repertoires were suggested in all groups.

The sequence was obtained from a man aged 55 to 70 with HTLV-1-associated myelopathy (HAM/TSP). The material sequenced was PBMCs.

CDR3 sequence reads: CASSLGGGENTEAFF. For the CDR3, the DNA is TGCGCCAGCAGCTTGGGTGGGGGAGAGAACACTGAAGCTTTCTTT. The chain carries TRBV5-1 and TRBJ1-1; a possible D gene is TRBD1 (5 bases). CDR1 and CDR2 from the germline V gene are SGHRS and YFSETQ. The length of the CDR3 is 15 residues. Trimming stripped 0 bases from V and 1 base from J, with 10 bases between.